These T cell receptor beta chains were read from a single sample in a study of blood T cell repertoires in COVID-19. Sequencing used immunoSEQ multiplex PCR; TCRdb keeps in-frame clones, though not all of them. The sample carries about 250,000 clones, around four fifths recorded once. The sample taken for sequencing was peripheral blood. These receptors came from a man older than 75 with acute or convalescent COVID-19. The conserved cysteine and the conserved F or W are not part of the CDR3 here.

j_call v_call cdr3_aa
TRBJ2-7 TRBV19 ASSMAGVTEQY
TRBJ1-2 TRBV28 ASSTNREGNYGYT
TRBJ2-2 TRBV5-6 ASSKQGMGTGELF
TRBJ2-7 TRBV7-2 ASSLLGQGYEQY
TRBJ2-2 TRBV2 ASSEGGTGRIGELF
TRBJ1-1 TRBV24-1 ATSDSQSLGTEAF
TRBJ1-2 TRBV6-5 ASSFHSADRHYGYT
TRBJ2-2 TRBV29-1 SVGDTGELF
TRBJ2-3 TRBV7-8 ASSLLRRYTDTQY
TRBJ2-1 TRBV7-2 ASSLTSGYNEQF
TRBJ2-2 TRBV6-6 ASSPPPGTSGTGVGELF
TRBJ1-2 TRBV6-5 ASTPGVEIYGYT
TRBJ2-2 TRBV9 ASSVGLTSGRNTGELF
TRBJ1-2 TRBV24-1 ATSDGDRGINYGYT
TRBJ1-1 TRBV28 ASSLPSMNTEAF
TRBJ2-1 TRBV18 ASSATRDNWGNEQF
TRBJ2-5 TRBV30 AWSRGTSEETQY